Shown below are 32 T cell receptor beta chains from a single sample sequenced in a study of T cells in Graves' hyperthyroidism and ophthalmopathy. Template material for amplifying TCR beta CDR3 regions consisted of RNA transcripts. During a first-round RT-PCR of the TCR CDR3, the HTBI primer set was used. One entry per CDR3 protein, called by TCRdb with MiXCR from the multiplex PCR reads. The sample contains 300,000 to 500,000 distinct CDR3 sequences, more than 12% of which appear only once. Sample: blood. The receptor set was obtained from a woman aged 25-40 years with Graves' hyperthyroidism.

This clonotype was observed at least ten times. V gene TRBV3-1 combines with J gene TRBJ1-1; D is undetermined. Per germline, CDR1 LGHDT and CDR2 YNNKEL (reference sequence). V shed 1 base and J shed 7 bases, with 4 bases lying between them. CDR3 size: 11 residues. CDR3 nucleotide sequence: TGTGCCAGCAGCCAAGGCCATGAAGCTTTCTTT. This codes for CASSQGHEAFF.

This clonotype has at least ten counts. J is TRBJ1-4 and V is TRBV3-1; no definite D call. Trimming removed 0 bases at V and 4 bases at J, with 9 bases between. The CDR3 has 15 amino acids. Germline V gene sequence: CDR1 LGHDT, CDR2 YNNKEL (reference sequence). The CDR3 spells CASSQDTGSNEKLFF. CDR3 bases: TGTGCCAGCAGCCAAGACACGGGAAGTAATGAAAAACTGTTTTTT. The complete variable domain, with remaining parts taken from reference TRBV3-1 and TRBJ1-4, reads DTAVSQTPKYLVTQMGNDKSIKCEQNLGHDTMYWYKQDSKKFLKIMFSYNNKELIINETVPNRFSPKSPDKAHLNLHINSLELGDSAVYFCASSQDTGSNEKLFFGSGTQLSVL.

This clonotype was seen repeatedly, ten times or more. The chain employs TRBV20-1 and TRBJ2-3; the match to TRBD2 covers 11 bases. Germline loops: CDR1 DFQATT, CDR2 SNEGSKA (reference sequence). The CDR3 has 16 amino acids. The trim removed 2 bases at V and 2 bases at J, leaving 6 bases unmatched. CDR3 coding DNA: TGCAGTGCTAGAATAGCGGGAGGGTTGGTCACAGATACGCAGTATTTT. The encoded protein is CSARIAGGLVTDTQYF.

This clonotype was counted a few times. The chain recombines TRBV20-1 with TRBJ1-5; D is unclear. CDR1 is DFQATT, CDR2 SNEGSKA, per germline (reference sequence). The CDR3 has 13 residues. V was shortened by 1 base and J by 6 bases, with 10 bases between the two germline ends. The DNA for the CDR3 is TGCAGTGCTAGAGGGGGTAATAGTCAGCCCCAGCATTTT. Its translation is CSARGGNSQPQHF.

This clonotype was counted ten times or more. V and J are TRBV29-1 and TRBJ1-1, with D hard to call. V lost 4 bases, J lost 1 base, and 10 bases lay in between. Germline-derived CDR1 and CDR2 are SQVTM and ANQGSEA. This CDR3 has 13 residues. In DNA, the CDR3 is TGCAGCGTTGCCGGACGGAGGAACACTGAAGCTTTCTTT. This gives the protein CSVAGRRNTEAFF.

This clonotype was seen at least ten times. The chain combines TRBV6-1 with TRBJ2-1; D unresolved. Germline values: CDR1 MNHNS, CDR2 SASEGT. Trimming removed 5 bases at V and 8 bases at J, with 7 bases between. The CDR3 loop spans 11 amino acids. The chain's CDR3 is CASSRDYEQFF. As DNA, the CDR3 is TGTGCCAGCAGTCGAGACTATGAGCAGTTCTTC.

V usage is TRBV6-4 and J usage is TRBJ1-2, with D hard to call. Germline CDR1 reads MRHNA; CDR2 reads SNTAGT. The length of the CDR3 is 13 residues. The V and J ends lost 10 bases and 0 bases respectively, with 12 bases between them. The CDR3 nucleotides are TGTGCCACTCAGCCCGGGGCTAACTATGGCTACACCTTC. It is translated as CATQPGANYGYTF.

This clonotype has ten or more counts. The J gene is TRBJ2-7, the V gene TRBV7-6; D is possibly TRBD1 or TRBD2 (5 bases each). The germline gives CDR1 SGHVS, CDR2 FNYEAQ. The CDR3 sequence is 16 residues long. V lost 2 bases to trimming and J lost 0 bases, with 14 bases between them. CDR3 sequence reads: CASSLRGRRNSYEQYF. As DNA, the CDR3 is TGTGCCAGCAGCTTACGGGGCCGGCGGAACTCCTACGAGCAGTACTTC.

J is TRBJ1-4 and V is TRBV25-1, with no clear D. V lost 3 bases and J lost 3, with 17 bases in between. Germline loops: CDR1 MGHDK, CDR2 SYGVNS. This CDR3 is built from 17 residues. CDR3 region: CASSEVLFGEANEKLFF. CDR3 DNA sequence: TGTGCCAGCAGTGAGGTTTTGTTTGGGGAGGCTAATGAAAAACTGTTTTTT.

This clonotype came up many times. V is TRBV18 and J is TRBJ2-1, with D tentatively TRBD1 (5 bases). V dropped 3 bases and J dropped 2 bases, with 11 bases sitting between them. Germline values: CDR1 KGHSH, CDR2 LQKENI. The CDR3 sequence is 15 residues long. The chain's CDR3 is CASSPTQATYNEQFF. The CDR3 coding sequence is TGTGCCAGCTCACCCACACAGGCAACCTACAATGAGCAGTTCTTC.

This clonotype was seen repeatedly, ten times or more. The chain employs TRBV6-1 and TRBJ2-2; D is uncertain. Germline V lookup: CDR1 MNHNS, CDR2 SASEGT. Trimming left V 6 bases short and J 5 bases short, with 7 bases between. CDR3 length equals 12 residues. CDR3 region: CASRLKTGELFF. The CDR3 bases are TGTGCCAGCAGACTTAAAACCGGGGAGCTGTTTTTT.

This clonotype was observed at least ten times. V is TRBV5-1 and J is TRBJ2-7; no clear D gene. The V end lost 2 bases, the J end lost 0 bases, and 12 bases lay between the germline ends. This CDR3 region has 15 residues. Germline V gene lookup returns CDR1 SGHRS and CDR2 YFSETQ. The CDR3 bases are TGCGCCAGCAGCTTATTGAGACGGTCCTCCTACGAGCAGTACTTC. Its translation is CASSLLRRSSYEQYF.

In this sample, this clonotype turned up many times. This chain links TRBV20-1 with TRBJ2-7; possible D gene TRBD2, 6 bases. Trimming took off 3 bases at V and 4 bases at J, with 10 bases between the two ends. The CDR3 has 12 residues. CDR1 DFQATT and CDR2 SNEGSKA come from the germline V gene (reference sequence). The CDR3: CSAREAGYEQYF. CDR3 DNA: TGCAGTGCTAGGGAGGCGGGGTACGAGCAGTACTTC.

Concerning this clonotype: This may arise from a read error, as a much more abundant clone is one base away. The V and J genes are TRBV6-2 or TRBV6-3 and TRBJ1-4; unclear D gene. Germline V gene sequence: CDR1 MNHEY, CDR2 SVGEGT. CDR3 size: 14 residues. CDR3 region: CASGYLQSNEKLFF. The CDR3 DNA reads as TGTGCCAGCGGTTACTTACAGAGTAATGAAAAACTGTTTTTT.

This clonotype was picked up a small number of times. CDR3 in amino acids: CASSPDSSSVYEQYF. DNA of the CDR3: TGCGCCAGCAGCCCGGACTCTAGTTCCGTGTACGAGCAGTACTTC. V usage is TRBV5-1 and J usage is TRBJ2-7; D might be TRBD2 (5 bases). V was cut by 4 bases and J by 4 bases, with 18 bases left in between. The CDR3 is 15 amino acids. The germline V gene encodes CDR1 SGHRS and CDR2 YFSETQ.

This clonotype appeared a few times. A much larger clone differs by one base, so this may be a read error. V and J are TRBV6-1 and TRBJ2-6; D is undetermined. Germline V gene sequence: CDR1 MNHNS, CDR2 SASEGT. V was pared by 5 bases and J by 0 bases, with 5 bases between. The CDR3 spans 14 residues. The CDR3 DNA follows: TGTGCCAGCAGTTTATTCTCTGGGGCCAACGTCCTGACTTTC. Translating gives CASSLFSGANVLTF.

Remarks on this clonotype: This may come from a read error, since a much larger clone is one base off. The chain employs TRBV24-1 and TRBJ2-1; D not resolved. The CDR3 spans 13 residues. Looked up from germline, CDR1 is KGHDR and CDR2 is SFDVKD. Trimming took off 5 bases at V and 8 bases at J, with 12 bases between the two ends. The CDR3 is CATSGALKDEQFF. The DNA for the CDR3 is TGTGCCACCAGTGGCGCACTTAAGGATGAGCAGTTCTTC.

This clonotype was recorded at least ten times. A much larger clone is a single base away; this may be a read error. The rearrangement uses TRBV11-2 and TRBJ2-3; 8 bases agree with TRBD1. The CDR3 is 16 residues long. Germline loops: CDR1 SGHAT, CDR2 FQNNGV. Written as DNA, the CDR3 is TGTGCCGGCAGCTTAGGGACAGGAGACGACACAGATACGCAGTATTTT. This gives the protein CAGSLGTGDDTDTQYF.

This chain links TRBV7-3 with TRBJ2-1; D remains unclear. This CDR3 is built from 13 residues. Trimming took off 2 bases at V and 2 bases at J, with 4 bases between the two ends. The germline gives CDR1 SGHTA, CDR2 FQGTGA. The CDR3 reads CASSLHAYNEQFF. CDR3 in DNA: TGTGCCAGCAGCTTACATGCCTACAATGAGCAGTTCTTC.

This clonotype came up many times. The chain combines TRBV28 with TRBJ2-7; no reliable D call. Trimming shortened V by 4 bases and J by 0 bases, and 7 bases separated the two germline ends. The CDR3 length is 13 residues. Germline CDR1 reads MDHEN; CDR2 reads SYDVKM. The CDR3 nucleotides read TGTGCCAGCAGTTCCCACAACTCCTACGAGCAGTACTTC. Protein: CASSSHNSYEQYF.

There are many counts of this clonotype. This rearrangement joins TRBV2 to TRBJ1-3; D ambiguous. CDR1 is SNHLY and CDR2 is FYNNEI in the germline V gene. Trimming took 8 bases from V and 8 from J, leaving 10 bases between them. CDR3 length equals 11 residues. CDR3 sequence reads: CASGMRDTIYF. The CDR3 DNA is TGTGCCAGCGGTATGAGGGACACCATATATTTT.

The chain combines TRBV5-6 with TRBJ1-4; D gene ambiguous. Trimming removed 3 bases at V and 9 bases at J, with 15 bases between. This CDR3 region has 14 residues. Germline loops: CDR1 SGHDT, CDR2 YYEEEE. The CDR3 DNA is TGTGCCAGCAGCTCCGACGGTGGCAATAAAAAACTGTTTTTT. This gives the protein CASSSDGGNKKLFF. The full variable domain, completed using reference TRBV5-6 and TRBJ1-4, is DAGVTQSPTHLIKTRGQQVTLRCSPKSGHDTVSWYQQALGQGPQFIFQYYEEEERQRGNFPDRFSGHQFPNYSSELNVNALLLGDSALYLCASSSDGGNKKLFFGSGTQLSVL.

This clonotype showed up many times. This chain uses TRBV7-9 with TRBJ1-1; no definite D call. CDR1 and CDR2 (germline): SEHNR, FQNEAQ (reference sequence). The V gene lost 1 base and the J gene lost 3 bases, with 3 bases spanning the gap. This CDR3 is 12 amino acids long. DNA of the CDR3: TGTGCCAGCAGCTTAGAGTACACTGAAGCTTTCTTT. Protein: CASSLEYTEAFF.

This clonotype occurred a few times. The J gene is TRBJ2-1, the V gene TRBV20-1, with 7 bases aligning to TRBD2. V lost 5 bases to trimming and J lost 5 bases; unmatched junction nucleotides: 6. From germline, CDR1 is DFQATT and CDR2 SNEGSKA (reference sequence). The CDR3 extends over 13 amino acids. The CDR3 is CSAGRTSNNEQFF. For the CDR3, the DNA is TGCAGTGCTGGACGGACTAGTAACAATGAGCAGTTCTTC.

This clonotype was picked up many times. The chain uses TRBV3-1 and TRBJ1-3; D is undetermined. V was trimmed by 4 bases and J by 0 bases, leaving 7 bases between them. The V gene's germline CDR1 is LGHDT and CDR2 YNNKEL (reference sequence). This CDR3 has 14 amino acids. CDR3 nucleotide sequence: TGTGCCAGCAGCCCCACCCTCTCTGGAAACACCATATATTTT. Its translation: CASSPTLSGNTIYF.

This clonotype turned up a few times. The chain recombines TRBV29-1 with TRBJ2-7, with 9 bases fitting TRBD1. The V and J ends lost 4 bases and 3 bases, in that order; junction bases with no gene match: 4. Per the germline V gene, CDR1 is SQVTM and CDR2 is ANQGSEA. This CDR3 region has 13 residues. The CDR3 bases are TGCAGCGTTGGGACAGGGGTGGGCTACGAGCAGTACTTC. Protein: CSVGTGVGYEQYF.

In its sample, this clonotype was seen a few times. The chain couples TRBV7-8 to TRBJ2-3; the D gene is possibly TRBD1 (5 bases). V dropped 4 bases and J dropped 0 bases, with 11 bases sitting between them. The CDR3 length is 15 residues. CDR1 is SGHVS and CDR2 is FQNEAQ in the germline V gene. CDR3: CASSYDSKSTDTQYF. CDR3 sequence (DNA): TGTGCCAGCAGCTACGACAGCAAGAGCACAGATACGCAGTATTTT.

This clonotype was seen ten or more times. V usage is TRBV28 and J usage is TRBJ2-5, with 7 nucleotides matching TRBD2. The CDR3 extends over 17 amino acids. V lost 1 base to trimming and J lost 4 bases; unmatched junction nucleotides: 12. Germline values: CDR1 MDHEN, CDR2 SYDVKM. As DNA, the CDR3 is TGTGCCAGCAGTTTATTCCTGGGCGGGAGAAAGGTAGAGACCCAGTACTTC. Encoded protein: CASSLFLGGRKVETQYF.

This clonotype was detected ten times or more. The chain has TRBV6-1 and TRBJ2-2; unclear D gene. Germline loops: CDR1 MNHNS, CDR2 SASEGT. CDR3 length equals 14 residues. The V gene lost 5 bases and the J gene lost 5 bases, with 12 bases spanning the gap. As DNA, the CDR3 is TGTGCCAGCAGTACCAGAGACTTTACCGGGGAGCTGTTTTTT. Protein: CASSTRDFTGELFF.

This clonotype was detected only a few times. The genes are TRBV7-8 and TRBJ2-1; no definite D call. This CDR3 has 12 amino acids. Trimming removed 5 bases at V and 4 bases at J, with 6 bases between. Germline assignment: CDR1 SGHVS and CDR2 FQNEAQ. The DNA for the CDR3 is TGTGCCAGCAGCCCCCGTTACAATGAGCAGTTCTTC. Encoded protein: CASSPRYNEQFF. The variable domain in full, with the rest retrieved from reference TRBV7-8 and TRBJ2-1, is GAGVSQSPRYKVAKRGQDVALRCDPISGHVSLFWYQQALGQGPEFLTYFQNEAQLDKSGLPSDRFFAERPEGSVSTLKIQRTQQEDSAVYLCASSPRYNEQFFGPGTRLTVL.

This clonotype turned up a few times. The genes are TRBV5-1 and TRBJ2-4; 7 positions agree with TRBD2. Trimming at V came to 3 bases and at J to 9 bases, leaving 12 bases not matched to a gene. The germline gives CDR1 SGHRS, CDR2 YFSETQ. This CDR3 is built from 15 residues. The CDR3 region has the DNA TGCGCCAGCAGCTCAACGGGACTAAGTAGGAGCATTCAGTACTTC. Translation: CASSSTGLSRSIQYF.

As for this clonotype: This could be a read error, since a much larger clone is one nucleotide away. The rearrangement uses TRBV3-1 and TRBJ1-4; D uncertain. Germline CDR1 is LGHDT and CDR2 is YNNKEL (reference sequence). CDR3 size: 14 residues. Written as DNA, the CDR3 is TGTGCCAGCAACCAAGGAGACGGTCGAAATGAACTGTTTTTT. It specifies CASNQGDGRNELFF.